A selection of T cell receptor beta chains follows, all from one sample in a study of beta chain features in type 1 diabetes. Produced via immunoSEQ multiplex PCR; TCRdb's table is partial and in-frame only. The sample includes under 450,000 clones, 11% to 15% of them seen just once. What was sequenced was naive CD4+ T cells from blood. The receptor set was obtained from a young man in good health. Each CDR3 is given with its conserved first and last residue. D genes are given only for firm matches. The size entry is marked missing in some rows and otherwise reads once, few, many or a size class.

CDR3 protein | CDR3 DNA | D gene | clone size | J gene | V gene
CSVGQDSYEQYF | TGCAGCGTCGGACAGGACTCCTACGAGCAGTACTTC | TRBD1 | NA | TRBJ2-7 | TRBV29-1
CASSAASGLAGEVVDNEQFF | TGTGCCAGCAGCGCAGCCTCGGGGCTAGCGGGAGAGGTCGTCGACAATGAGCAGTTCTTC | TRBD2 | NA | TRBJ2-1 | TRBV9
CASSLSGTYNEQFF | TGTGCCAGCAGCTTATCTGGTACTTACAATGAGCAGTTCTTC | NA | NA | TRBJ2-1 | TRBV11-2
CASSPLGASTDTQYF | TGTGCCAGCTCACCCTTGGGAGCTAGCACAGATACGCAGTATTTT | NA | few | TRBJ2-3 | TRBV18
CASSQEPGNRRMVQYF | TGCGCCAGCAGCCAAGAGCCAGGGAACCGCCGAATGGTCCAGTACTTC | NA | NA | TRBJ2-5 | TRBV4-3
CASTLRDGSHHTQYF | TGTGCCAGCACCTTGCGTGACGGTTCACACCATACGCAGTATTTT | NA | NA | TRBJ2-3 | TRBV7-9
CASSPFRDDYNEQFF | TGTGCCAGTAGTCCATTCCGGGACGACTACAATGAGCAGTTCTTC | NA | NA | TRBJ2-1 | TRBV19
CASSPRTSGGKDTQYF | TGTGCCAGCTCACCACGGACTAGCGGGGGAAAAGATACGCAGTATTTT | TRBD2 | NA | TRBJ2-3 | TRBV18
CASSMGGNGELFF | TGTGCCAGTAGTATGGGCGGGAACGGGGAGCTGTTTTTT | NA | few | TRBJ2-2 | TRBV19
CAWSHGGRGLPDEQFF | TGTGCCTGGAGTCACGGCGGTCGAGGTTTGCCTGATGAGCAGTTCTTC | NA | NA | TRBJ2-1 | TRBV30
CASSLRVGRGETQYF | TGTGCCAGCAGCTTACGAGTGGGCCGCGGAGAGACCCAGTACTTC | NA | NA | TRBJ2-5 | TRBV7-3
CATSRVRASDGRTQYF | TGTGCCACCAGCAGAGTCCGGGCCTCAGACGGGCGGACCCAGTACTTC | NA | NA | TRBJ2-5 | TRBV15
CASSYSKPGTNSPLHF | TGTGCCAGCAGTTACTCGAAGCCAGGGACCAATTCACCCCTCCACTTT | NA | NA | TRBJ1-6 | TRBV6-6
CASSQTGSSSYNEQFF | TGTGCCAGCAGCCAAACCGGGTCGAGCTCCTACAATGAGCAGTTCTTC | NA | few | TRBJ2-1 | TRBV4-2
CASSLMSGTGPYEQYF | TGCGCCAGCAGCTTAATGTCTGGGACAGGGCCCTACGAGCAGTACTTC | TRBD1 | NA | TRBJ2-7 | TRBV5-1
CAWSVRLADNEQFF | TGTGCCTGGAGTGTTAGGCTAGCGGACAATGAGCAGTTCTTC | TRBD2 | NA | TRBJ2-1 | TRBV30
CASSQDSTSGGSGTDTQYF | TGCGCCAGCAGCCAAGATTCAACTAGCGGGGGATCGGGCACAGATACGCAGTATTTT | TRBD2 | few | TRBJ2-3 | TRBV4-3
CASSLIAGSSSYNEQFF | TGTGCCAGCAGCTTGATAGCGGGTTCGAGCTCCTACAATGAGCAGTTCTTC | TRBD2 | NA | TRBJ2-1 | TRBV5-6
CASSKAQTGCHIQYF | TGTGCCAGCAGCAAAGCGCAAACAGGGTGTCACATTCAGTACTTC | NA | NA | TRBJ2-4 | TRBV21-1
CSVAVGVTEAFF | TGCAGCGTTGCCGTAGGGGTAACTGAAGCTTTCTTT | NA | NA | TRBJ1-1 | TRBV29-1
CASSVQGYNEQFF | TGTGCCAGCAGCGTTCAAGGCTACAATGAGCAGTTCTTC | NA | NA | TRBJ2-1 | TRBV9
CASSLATGYEQYF | TGCGCCAGCAGCTTGGCCACCGGCTACGAGCAGTACTTC | NA | NA | TRBJ2-7 | TRBV5-1
CASSVVGSGSNQPQHF | TGTGCCAGCAGTGTAGTGGGGTCGGGAAGCAATCAGCCCCAGCATTTT | NA | NA | TRBJ1-5 | TRBV2
CASRANEKLFF | TGTGCCAGCAGGGCTAATGAAAAACTGTTTTTT | NA | few | TRBJ1-4 | TRBV7-9
CASSSMKGDRRSIVELFF | TGTGCCAGCAGCTCGATGAAGGGTGACAGGAGGAGTATAGTTGAGCTGTTTTTT | NA | NA | TRBJ2-2 | TRBV7-9
CASSSAKYGYTF | TGCGCCAGCAGCTCTGCGAAATATGGCTACACCTTC | NA | NA | TRBJ1-2 | TRBV5-1
CASRQLAEQFF | TGTGCCAGCAGGCAACTAGCTGAGCAGTTCTTC | NA | NA | TRBJ2-1 | TRBV2
CASSRDRGETQYF | TGTGCCAGCAGCCGGGACAGGGGGGAGACCCAGTACTTC | TRBD1 | few | TRBJ2-5 | TRBV5-4
CASIPLGNTGELFF | TGTGCCAGCATTCCGTTGGGGAACACCGGGGAGCTGTTTTTT | NA | NA | TRBJ2-2 | TRBV6-6
CASSHGQMNTEAFF | TGCGCCAGCAGCCATGGACAGATGAACACTGAAGCTTTCTTT | NA | NA | TRBJ1-1 | TRBV4-1
CARGYARSTDTQYF | TGTGCCAGAGGGTACGCCCGCAGCACAGATACGCAGTATTTT | NA | NA | TRBJ2-3 | TRBV6-5
CASSLGPGFAEAFF | TGTGCCAGCAGCTTAGGTCCGGGGTTTGCTGAAGCTTTCTTT | NA | NA | TRBJ1-1 | TRBV7-2
CASSVRTGDTDTQYF | TGTGCCAGCAGCGTAAGGACAGGGGACACAGATACGCAGTATTTT | TRBD1 | NA | TRBJ2-3 | TRBV9
CANFTAIAKNIQYF | TGTGCCAACTTCACGGCCATAGCCAAAAACATTCAGTACTTC | NA | few | TRBJ2-4 | TRBV6-4
CASSLSLTGGLYEQYF | TGTGCCAGCAGCTTAAGCCTGACAGGGGGCTTATACGAGCAGTACTTC | TRBD1 | few | TRBJ2-7 | TRBV11-2